These 14 T cell receptor beta chains share one sample of origin, sequenced in a study of T cell repertoires in cytomegalovirus infection. MiXCR was run by TCRdb on the reads, yielding one entry per CDR3 protein. Altogether tens of thousands of distinct CDR3 sequences are present, more than 25% being singletons, with the ten largest covering around 70%. These TCRs are of unknown antigen specificity. Source material: PBMCs, sequenced either directly or after in vitro stimulation (not recorded which). The receptors were sampled from a human donor in good health (CMV status not recorded). Some clones in this sample may be carry-over from other donors' samples.

This chain connects TRBV4-3 to TRBJ1-5, with TRBD1 identical over 11 bases. J was trimmed by 7 bases and V by 2 bases; bases with no gene match: 4. Germline lookup yields CDR1 LGHNA and CDR2 YSLEER. The CDR3 is 15 residues long. This CDR3 is CASSQPRDRGQPQHF. The CDR3 DNA is TGCGCCAGCAGCCAACCAAGGGACAGGGGGCAGCCCCAGCATTTT.

This clonotype has at least ten counts. The gene calls are TRBV11-2 and TRBJ2-1; TRBD1 matches 10 bases. Germline lookup yields CDR1 SGHAT and CDR2 FQNNGV. V shed 1 base and J 4 bases; nucleotides not matched to a gene: 10. The CDR3 contains 18 residues. The CDR3 DNA is TGTGCCAGCAGCTTAGGGTTGGCCGGGACAGGGGTTTACAATGAGCAGTTCTTC. Translation: CASSLGLAGTGVYNEQFF.

The chain combines TRBV5-1 with TRBJ2-1; 10 nucleotides match TRBD2. V shed 4 bases, J shed 0 bases, and the junction held 4 bases outside the gene matches. The CDR3 loop spans 16 amino acids. CDR1 and CDR2 (germline): SGHRS, YFSETQ. This CDR3 is CASSGSGGSSYNEQFF. DNA for the CDR3: TGCGCCAGCAGCGGTAGCGGGGGGAGCTCCTACAATGAGCAGTTCTTC.

To note about this clonotype: A much more abundant neighbour one base away suggests this may be a read error. The rearrangement links TRBV7-6 to TRBJ2-7; D remains ambiguous. The CDR3 contains 12 residues. V was shortened by 8 bases and J by 2 bases, with 10 bases between the two germline ends. In germline, CDR1 is SGHVS, CDR2 FNYEAQ. CDR3 nucleotides: TGTGCCAGCGGCTCGCACCCCTACGAGCAGTACTTC. Its translation is CASGSHPYEQYF.

This chain joins TRBV7-8 and TRBJ1-1, with 7 bases identical to TRBD1. Losses at the gene ends were 5 bases for V and 8 bases for J; bases not matched to a gene: 5. This CDR3 contains 12 residues. The germline V gene has CDR1 SGHVS and CDR2 FQNEAQ. The chain's CDR3 is CASSLWDREAFF. The CDR3 DNA is TGTGCCAGCAGCCTATGGGACAGAGAAGCTTTCTTT. Full variable domain (remainder filled in from reference TRBV7-8 and TRBJ1-1): GAGVSQSPRYKVAKRGQDVALRCDPISGHVSLFWYQQALGQGPEFLTYFQNEAQLDKSGLPSDRFFAERPEGSVSTLKIQRTQQEDSAVYLCASSLWDREAFFGQGTRLTVV.

This clonotype occurred a few times. The CDR3 bases are TGTGCCAGCAGTTTGCTGAACGAGCAGTACTTC. Encoded protein: CASSLLNEQYF. The chain links TRBV12-3 or TRBV12-4 to TRBJ2-7; no clear D gene. Trimming pared 3 bases from V and 5 bases from J, leaving 5 bases between. CDR3 size: 11 residues.

Worth noting for this clonotype: A read error may produce the germline difference seen at one junction end. The chain links TRBV5-1 to TRBJ2-6; D is perhaps TRBD2 (6 bases). CDR3 length: 17 residues. CDR1 and CDR2 (germline): SGHRS, YFSETQ. This CDR3 reads CASTLGGYQSRANVLTF. Written as DNA, the CDR3 is TGCGCCAGCACCTTGGGAGGTTATCAGTCTCGGGCCAACGTCCTGACTTTC.

This clonotype was seen more than once but under ten times. The rearrangement uses TRBV10-3 and TRBJ2-3; D not certain. The CDR3 spans 13 residues. Deletions cut 6 bases from V and 2 bases from J, with 9 bases between. Germline-derived CDR1 and CDR2 are ENHRY and SYGVKD. The CDR3 sequence: CAISPVDTDTQYF. For the CDR3, the DNA is TGTGCCATCAGCCCTGTCGACACAGATACGCAGTATTTT.

This clonotype was recorded once. The junction shows a germline mismatch at one end, possibly a read error. The chain combines TRBV28 with TRBJ2-7; the D gene is possibly TRBD2 (5 bases). The CDR3 sequence is 12 residues long. Per germline, CDR1 MDHEN and CDR2 SYDVKM. This CDR3 reads CASSPGRENWDF. CDR3 DNA: TGTGCCAGCAGCCCGGGAAGGGAGAACTGGGACTTC.

The chain links TRBV29-1 to TRBJ2-5; 8 bases agree with TRBD2. This CDR3 comprises 12 residues. Germline-derived CDR1 and CDR2 are SQVTM and ANQGSEA. V dropped 8 bases and J dropped 7; count of bases not matched to a gene: 9. This chain's CDR3 is CSITSGEGTQYF. In nucleotides, the CDR3 is TGCAGCATTACTAGCGGCGAGGGGACCCAGTACTTC.

The chain links TRBV11-3 to TRBJ2-2; weak D call: TRBD1 (5 bases). Germline V lookup: CDR1 SGHNT, CDR2 YENEEA. Trimming left V 5 bases short and J 6 bases short, with 16 bases between. This CDR3 has 15 amino acids. The CDR3, as DNA: TGTGCCAGCAGCCCCCGGTGGGGCCGGGCCGGGGAGCTGTTTTTT. Protein sequence: CASSPRWGRAGELFF.

The V and J genes are TRBV5-1 and TRBJ2-5; D may be TRBD1 or TRBD2 (5 bases each). From germline, CDR1 is SGHRS and CDR2 YFSETQ. The V end was cut by 1 base, the J end by 5 bases, with 18 bases between. The CDR3 sequence is 16 residues long. The CDR3 nucleotides read TGCGCCAGCAGCTTGTTCGGGGCGCAGGTGCGGGAGACCCAGTACTTC. It yields the protein CASSLFGAQVRETQYF.

The chain has TRBV6-1 and TRBJ2-1; TRBD2 agrees at 7 bases. The V gene end was trimmed by 5 bases and the J gene end by 6 bases; junction bases not matched to a gene: 10. CDR3 length equals 15 residues. Germline loops: CDR1 MNHNS, CDR2 SASEGT. CDR3 region: CASSYRAGVGNEQFF. The CDR3 DNA reads as TGTGCCAGCAGTTACCGGGCGGGAGTGGGCAATGAGCAGTTCTTC.

The rearrangement uses TRBV25-1 and TRBJ1-5; D not resolved. Per germline, CDR1 MGHDK and CDR2 SYGVNS. CDR3 length: 14 residues. Trimming took off 2 bases at V and 7 bases at J, with 12 bases between the two ends. CDR3 DNA: TGTGCCAGCAGTGAAATCGGTCCTGGACAGCCCCAGCATTTT. Encoded protein: CASSEIGPGQPQHF.